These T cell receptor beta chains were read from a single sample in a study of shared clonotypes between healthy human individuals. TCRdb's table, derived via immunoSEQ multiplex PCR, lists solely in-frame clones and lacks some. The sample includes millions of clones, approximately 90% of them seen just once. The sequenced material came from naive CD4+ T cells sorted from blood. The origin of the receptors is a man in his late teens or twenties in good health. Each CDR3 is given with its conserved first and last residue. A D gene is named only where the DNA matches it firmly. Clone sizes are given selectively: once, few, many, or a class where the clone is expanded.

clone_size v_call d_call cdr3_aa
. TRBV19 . CASSIGGQTGYTF
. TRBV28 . CASSLQENTEAFF
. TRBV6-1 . CASSPTRNQPQHF
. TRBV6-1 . CASSEYSEQFF
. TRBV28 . CASSLRVILGGYTF
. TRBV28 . CASSFGQRVEQFF
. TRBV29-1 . CSVEDSKTAGPYNEQFF
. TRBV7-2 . CASSSPNTDTQYF
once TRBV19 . CASSIPASGANVLTF
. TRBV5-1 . CASSLTERGKAFF
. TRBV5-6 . CASSSGLSNQPQHF
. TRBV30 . CAWRTVNYEQYF
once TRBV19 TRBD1 CASRRGQAYGYTF
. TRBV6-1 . CASSEARGTVEKLFF
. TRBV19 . CASSIGRGLGQPQHF
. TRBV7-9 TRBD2 CASSRGLAGTPTITDTQYF
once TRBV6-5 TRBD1 CASTQGTGNGYTF
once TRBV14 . CASSQRESSYEQYF
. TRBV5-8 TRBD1 CASISTGTNEKLFF
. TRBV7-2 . CASTLGGDTQYF
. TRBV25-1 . CASRPDSNYGYTF
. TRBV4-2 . CASSHSRDTSYEQYF
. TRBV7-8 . CASSLVYEQFF
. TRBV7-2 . CASSLQGVSSYNSPLHF